The 10 T cell receptor beta chains given below trace back to one sample, sequenced in a study of graft-versus-host responses after intestinal transplantation. No antigen has been identified for these receptors. Produced via immunoSEQ multiplex PCR; TCRdb's table is partial and in-frame only. Of roughly 110,000 clones in the sample, around 92% were seen once. Material: unstimulated CD8+ T cells sorted from spleen or lymph node cells, obtained before transplant. Receptors were obtained from a human donor who was the organ donor for an intestinal transplant.

The genes are TRBV5-6 and TRBJ2-1, with D tentatively TRBD2 (5 bases). Germline CDR1 is SGHDT and CDR2 is YYEEEE. CDR3 size: 14 residues. V was shortened by 0 bases and J by 3 bases, with 7 bases between the two germline ends. For the CDR3, the DNA is TGTGCCAGCAGCTTGGGCGGGTACTACAATGAGCAGTTCTTC. Its protein product is CASSLGGYYNEQFF. Looking up the rest from reference TRBV5-6 and TRBJ2-1 gives the full variable domain: DAGVTQSPTHLIKTRGQQVTLRCSPKSGHDTVSWYQQALGQGPQFIFQYYEEEERQRGNFPDRFSGHQFPNYSSELNVNALLLGDSALYLCASSLGGYYNEQFFGPGTRLTVL.

This chain uses TRBV10-3 with TRBJ1-1; D is possibly TRBD1 (6 bases). This CDR3 comprises 14 residues. V lost 2 bases and J 1 base, leaving 8 bases between the germline ends. Germline CDR1 and CDR2: ENHRY and SYGVKD. CDR3 in amino acids: CAISERGGNTEAFF. CDR3 DNA sequence: TGTGCCATCAGTGAGAGGGGGGGGAACACTGAAGCTTTCTTT.

This chain uses TRBV18 with TRBJ1-3; no reliable D call. Germline loops: CDR1 KGHSH, CDR2 LQKENI. V lost 1 base to trimming and J lost 5 bases, with 6 bases between them. This CDR3 comprises 13 residues. CDR3: CASSPLGRNTIYF. CDR3 DNA sequence: TGTGCCAGCTCACCACTGGGCAGAAACACCATATATTTT.

V usage is TRBV5-4 and J usage is TRBJ2-3; 8 nucleotides align to TRBD2. The CDR3 contains 16 residues. Unmatched junction bases numbered 12, after V lost 7 bases and J lost 2 bases. Germline CDR1 and CDR2: SGHNT and YYREEE (reference sequence). The CDR3 DNA reads TGTGCCAGCCACGCCCCCGGCGGGGGGCCCACAGATACGCAGTATTTT. Translation gives CASHAPGGGPTDTQYF.

The V call is TRBV9, the J call TRBJ2-5, with TRBD1 matching over 11 bases. V shed 3 bases and J 5 bases; nucleotides not matched to a gene: 12. Germline assignment: CDR1 SGDLS and CDR2 YYNGEE. The CDR3 length is 17 residues. The CDR3 nucleotides read TGTGCCAGCAGCGAGGGAGTCGGGACAGGGGGGGCTGAGACCCAGTACTTC. Amino acids: CASSEGVGTGGAETQYF.

The CDR3 is CASSEGGTDFYEQYF. For the CDR3, the DNA is TGCGCCAGCAGTGAGGGTGGGACAGATTTCTACGAGCAGTACTTC. This chain connects TRBV10-1 to TRBJ2-7; 7 nucleotides match TRBD1. The V gene's germline CDR1 is WNHNN and CDR2 SYGVQD (reference sequence). V lost 2 bases and J lost 3; bases outside the gene matches: 7. This CDR3 spans 15 amino acids.

This sequence joins TRBV2 and TRBJ2-1; 7 bases fit TRBD1. The V and J ends lost 7 bases and 3 bases, in that order; junction bases with no gene match: 12. The germline gives CDR1 SNHLY, CDR2 FYNNEI. The CDR3 contains 16 residues. The DNA for the CDR3 is TGTGCCAGCAACCCCCCGCAGGGGGTCAGCTACAATGAGCAGTTCTTC. Translated: CASNPPQGVSYNEQFF.

This clone was counted a single time. This chain connects TRBV6-6 to TRBJ2-5; 8 bases are a match to TRBD2. Germline V gene data show CDR1 as MNHNY and CDR2 as SVGAGI (reference sequence). This CDR3 comprises 14 residues. The V and J ends lost 10 bases and 3 bases, in that order; junction bases with no gene match: 10. The CDR3 DNA follows: TGTGCCAACAGGTTTACTAGCGGAGAAGAGACCCAGTACTTC. Translation: CANRFTSGEETQYF.

This chain joins TRBV29-1 and TRBJ2-3; a possible D gene is TRBD2 (5 bases). V dropped 7 bases and J dropped 4 bases, with 15 bases sitting between them. The CDR3 runs 13 residues. The V gene's germline CDR1 is SQVTM and CDR2 ANQGSEA. In DNA form, the CDR3 reads TGCAGCGCGCGCGGGTTTGGCCCAGATACGCAGTATTTT. Translation gives CSARGFGPDTQYF.

The chain uses TRBV29-1 and TRBJ2-5; TRBD2 might be the D (5 bases). Germline CDR1 reads SQVTM; CDR2 reads ANQGSEA. The CDR3 contains 15 residues. Between the trimmed V and J ends, which lost 2 bases and 3 bases, there was a span of 16 bases. The CDR3 DNA sequence: TGCAGCGTTGAACGAACACATCCGAGGGAAGAGACCCAGTACTTC. It encodes CSVERTHPREETQYF.